This T cell receptor (beta chain) stems from a study of blood T cell repertoires in COVID-19. Profiled with immunoSEQ multiplex PCR; TCRdb holds only in-frame clones, not every one. In the table there are around 150,000 clones, 70% to 90% of which are singletons. V lost 6 bases and J lost 4, with 9 bases in between. CDR1 is DFQATT, CDR2 SNEGSKA, per germline (reference sequence). This CDR3 region has 11 residues. This receptor was identified in a woman aged 45 to 65 with acute COVID-19. Sequencing was done on a sample of PBMCs or T cells enriched from blood (not recorded which). The V gene is TRBV20-1, the J gene TRBJ1-2; the D is unclear. The CDR3, as DNA: TGCAGTGCAAACACTATCTATGGCTACACCTTC. This sequence encodes CSANTIYGYTF.